Detailed here is one TCR beta chain. The data were taken from a study of CD8 T cells in Susac syndrome. After extraction with the RNeasy kit, roughly 0.45 to 1 ug of the RNA was reverse transcribed using random hexamers. Coverage of TCR beta CDR3 amplification by immunoSEQ multiplex PCR extended to 54 Vbeta and 13 Jbeta. TCRdb re-called the immunoSEQ multiplex PCR reads with MiXCR, one entry per CDR3 protein. The data contain about 400,000 distinct CDR3 sequences, 75% to 90% of them singletons. TCR beta from blood CD8+ and CD4+ T cells was sequenced. The patients who served as multiple sclerosis controls were treatment-naive and had stable or active relapsing-remitting disease that fulfilled the revised McDonald criteria. Through negative isolation, CD4+ and CD8+ T cells were obtained, while TEMRA cells were enriched using FACS. The sequenced material came from CD8+ T cells from PBMCs. The origin of this receptor is a human donor with multiple sclerosis.

The CDR3 reads CASTFSAEAFF. CDR3 sequence (DNA): TGTGCCAGCACCTTTAGCGCTGAAGCTTTCTTT. V is TRBV28 and J is TRBJ1-1; D uncertain. Germline V gives CDR1 MDHEN, CDR2 SYDVKM. CDR3 length: 11 residues. Trimming took 7 bases from V and 6 from J, leaving 9 bases between them.